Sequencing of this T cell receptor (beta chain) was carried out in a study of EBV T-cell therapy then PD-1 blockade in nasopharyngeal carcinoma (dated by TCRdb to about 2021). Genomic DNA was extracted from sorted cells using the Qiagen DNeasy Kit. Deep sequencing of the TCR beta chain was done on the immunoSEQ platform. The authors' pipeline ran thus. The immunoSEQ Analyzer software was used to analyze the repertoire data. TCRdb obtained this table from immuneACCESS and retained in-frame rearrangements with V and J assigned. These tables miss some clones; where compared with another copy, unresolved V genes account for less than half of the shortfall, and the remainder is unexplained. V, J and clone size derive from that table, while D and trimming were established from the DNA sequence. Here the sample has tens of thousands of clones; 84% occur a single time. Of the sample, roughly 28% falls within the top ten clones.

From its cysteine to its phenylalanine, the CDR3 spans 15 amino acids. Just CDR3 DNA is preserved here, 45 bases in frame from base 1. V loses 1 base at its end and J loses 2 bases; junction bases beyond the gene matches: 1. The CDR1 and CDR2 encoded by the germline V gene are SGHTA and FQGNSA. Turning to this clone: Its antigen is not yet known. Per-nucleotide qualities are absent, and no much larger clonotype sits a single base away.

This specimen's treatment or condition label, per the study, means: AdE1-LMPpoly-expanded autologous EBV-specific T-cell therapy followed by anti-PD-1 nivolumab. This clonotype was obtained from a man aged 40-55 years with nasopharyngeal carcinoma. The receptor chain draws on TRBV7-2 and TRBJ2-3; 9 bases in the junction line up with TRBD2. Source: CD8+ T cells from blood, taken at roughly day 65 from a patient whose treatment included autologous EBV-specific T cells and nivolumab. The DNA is TGTGCCAGCAGCTTAGGCGGGGGGGACACAGATACGCAGTATTTT. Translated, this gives CASSLGGGDTDTQYF.